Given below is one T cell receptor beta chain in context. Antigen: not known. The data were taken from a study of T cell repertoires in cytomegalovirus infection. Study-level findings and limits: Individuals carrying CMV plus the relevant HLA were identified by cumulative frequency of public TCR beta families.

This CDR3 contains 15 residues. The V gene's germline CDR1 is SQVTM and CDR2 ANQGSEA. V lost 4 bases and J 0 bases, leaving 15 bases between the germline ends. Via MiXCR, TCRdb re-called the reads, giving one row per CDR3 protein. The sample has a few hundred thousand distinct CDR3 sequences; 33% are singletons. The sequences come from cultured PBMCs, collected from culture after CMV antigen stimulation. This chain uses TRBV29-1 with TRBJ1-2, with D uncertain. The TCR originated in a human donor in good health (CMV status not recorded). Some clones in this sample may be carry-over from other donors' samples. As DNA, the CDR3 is TGCAGCGTTGCCCGTAGAGCAGCCGCTAACTATGGCTACACCTTC. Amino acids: CSVARRAAANYGYTF.